This T cell receptor (beta chain) was obtained from a study of tumor-infiltrating lymphocytes in primary liver carcinoma. Study summary: The five patients, who were men and women, ranged in age from 30 to 69 years.

TCR beta cDNA came from roughly 0.45 ug total RNA, primed with a constant-region primer. Employing slightly modified ARM-PCR, three nested multiplex PCR rounds were run, and these gave rise to the TCR beta libraries. TCRdb analysed the multiplex PCR reads with MiXCR anew, one entry per CDR3 protein. The top ten clones hold 40% of a sample with about 64,000 distinct CDR3 sequences, about 71% of them seen once. From roughly 20-30 mg of unsorted bulk tissue, DNA and RNA were co-extracted together. Each participant had primary liver carcinoma, and surgical resection was the treatment. The origin of this receptor is a man in his forties or fifties with primary liver carcinoma and hepatitis B virus infection. Source material: liver tumor tissue from sampling region 4. Subset reported: tumor region T4, right-lateral pole.

Here the CDR3 reads CASSLALGGETQYF. Here the CDR3 DNA reads TGTGCCAGCAGCTTAGCATTAGGAGGGGAGACCCAGTACTTC. V and J are TRBV11-2 and TRBJ2-5; possibly TRBD2 for D (6 bases). Germline V gives CDR1 SGHAT, CDR2 FQNNGV. The CDR3 sequence is 14 residues long. The V end was cut by 1 base, the J end by 5 bases, with 11 bases between.